These 15 T cell receptor beta chains share one sample of origin, sequenced in a study of OX40 agonist ivuxolimab in advanced cancers. Method: immunoSEQ multiplex PCR; TCRdb's copy keeps in-frame clones and lacks some. Of 50,000 to 55,000 clones in the sample, approximately 80% are singletons; the top ten hold 3% to 4%. The sample in question was CD4+ or CD8+ T cells sorted from blood, obtained in a trial of the OX40 agonist ivuxolimab. The receptors shown here come from an adult with an advanced solid tumor such as melanoma, head and neck, liver or kidney cancer.

CDR3 residues: CASSGGRRNEKLFF. The CDR3 region has the DNA TGTGCCAGCAGCGGGGGACGGCGTAATGAAAAACTGTTTTTT. The rearrangement links TRBV9 to TRBJ1-4; D possibly corresponds to TRBD1 (5 bases). V was clipped by 3 bases and J by 4 bases, with 10 bases between them. The CDR3 is 14 residues long. Germline assignment: CDR1 SGDLS and CDR2 YYNGEE.

The chain joins TRBV19 to TRBJ1-5; no definite D call. CDR1 is LNHDA and CDR2 is SQIVND in the germline V gene (reference sequence). Between the trimmed V and J ends, which lost 4 bases and 5 bases, there was a span of 15 bases. CDR3 length: 15 amino acids. The CDR3 bases are TGTGCCAGTAGTACACCCGCCGCGAAAGATCAGCCCCAGCATTTT. This sequence encodes CASSTPAAKDQPQHF.

This clone was picked up a small number of times. J is TRBJ2-5 and V is TRBV9; possible D gene TRBD2, 6 bases. This CDR3 contains 16 residues. The ends were cut back, 4 bases at V and 2 bases at J, with 18 bases in the middle. Per germline, CDR1 SGDLS and CDR2 YYNGEE. The CDR3 loop reads CASSPLIGGVQETQYF. The CDR3 DNA reads TGTGCCAGCAGCCCCCTGATCGGGGGAGTACAAGAGACCCAGTACTTC.

The J gene is TRBJ2-6, the V gene TRBV9; perhaps TRBD1 as D (6 bases). Trimming removed 0 bases at V and 5 bases at J, with 12 bases between. The CDR3 has 16 amino acids. Germline assignment: CDR1 SGDLS and CDR2 YYNGEE. CDR3 sequence: CASSVVGGLRANVLTF. CDR3 DNA: TGTGCCAGCAGCGTAGTTGGGGGCCTCAGGGCCAACGTCCTGACTTTC.

The chain employs TRBV7-2 and TRBJ2-5; 14 bases align to TRBD2. This CDR3 spans 16 amino acids. CDR1 is SGHTA and CDR2 is FQGNSA in the germline V gene. The V gene end was trimmed by 1 base and the J gene end by 2 bases; junction bases not matched to a gene: 0. This chain's CDR3 is CASSLGTSGGQETQYF. CDR3 nucleotides: TGTGCCAGCAGCTTAGGGACTAGCGGGGGGCAAGAGACCCAGTACTTC.

The rearrangement uses TRBV19 and TRBJ2-1; TRBD1 matches 9 bases. This CDR3 region has 14 residues. Germline V gene data show CDR1 as LNHDA and CDR2 as SQIVND (reference sequence). Germline trimming cut 6 bases from V and 8 bases from J; bases unmatched to any gene: 8. The CDR3 DNA sequence: TGTGCCAGTAGGCGGGACAGGGTTCGGGATGAGCAGTTCTTC. Translation gives CASRRDRVRDEQFF.

The chain couples TRBV18 to TRBJ2-5; no clear D. CDR1 is KGHSH, CDR2 LQKENI, per germline. The CDR3 consists of 12 residues. V dropped 3 bases and J dropped 2 bases, with 4 bases sitting between them. The CDR3 sequence: CASSPQQETQYF. CDR3 DNA sequence: TGTGCCAGCTCACCCCAACAAGAGACCCAGTACTTC.

The chain employs TRBV29-1 and TRBJ2-7; 8 nucleotides align to TRBD2. The CDR3 contains 13 residues. Germline assignment: CDR1 SQVTM and CDR2 ANQGSEA. With 4 bases clipped from V and 2 bases from J, the junction kept 4 bases outside the gene matches. CDR3 protein: CSVGLAPPYEQYF. CDR3 DNA: TGCAGCGTTGGACTAGCGCCTCCCTACGAGCAGTACTTC.

The chain recombines TRBV28 with TRBJ1-2, with D uncertain. There are 15 residues in the CDR3. V lost 2 bases to trimming and J lost 2 bases, with 12 bases between them. Germline loops: CDR1 MDHEN, CDR2 SYDVKM. The CDR3 region is CASSLPSAENYGYTF. CDR3 DNA: TGTGCCAGCAGTTTACCCTCGGCTGAGAACTATGGCTACACCTTC.

V gene TRBV18 combines with J gene TRBJ2-7; TRBD2 aligns across 8 bases. CDR3 length: 15 residues. The ends lost 4 bases at V and 5 bases at J; junction bases unmatched: 10. Per germline, CDR1 KGHSH and CDR2 LQKENI. CDR3 nucleotides: TGTGCCAGCTCACAATCGGGGGGGGCCGGGAACGAGCAGTACTTC. This translates into CASSQSGGAGNEQYF. The full variable domain, completed using reference TRBV18 and TRBJ2-7, is NAGVMQNPRHLVRRRGQEARLRCSPMKGHSHVYWYRQLPEEGLKFMVYLQKENIIDESGMPKERFSAEFPKEGPSILRIQQVVRGDSAAYFCASSQSGGAGNEQYFGPGTRLTVT.

The chain uses TRBV2 and TRBJ1-5; the D gene is possibly TRBD1 (6 bases). The CDR3 consists of 14 residues. Germline V lookup: CDR1 SNHLY, CDR2 FYNNEI. The germline V and J ends were trimmed by 1 base and 6 bases, with 10 bases remaining between them. The CDR3 protein is CASSEEQGGQPQHF. The CDR3 DNA follows: TGTGCCAGCAGTGAAGAACAGGGTGGTCAGCCCCAGCATTTT.

CDR3 nucleotides: TGTGCCAGCAGCCCCGGGACAGCTAATGAAAAACTGTTTTTT. It translates to CASSPGTANEKLFF. The chain joins TRBV7-9 to TRBJ1-4; 7 bases line up with TRBD1. CDR3 length: 14 amino acids. V shed 5 bases and J 3 bases; nucleotides not matched to a gene: 3. Germline values: CDR1 SEHNR, CDR2 FQNEAQ (reference sequence).

This clone is termed medium-sized (0.01 to 0.1%). The chain has TRBV10-2 and TRBJ1-2, with 8 bases aligning to TRBD1. The J segment lost 4 bases and the V segment lost 9 bases, leaving 7 bases of the junction unmatched. This CDR3 comprises 13 residues. Per the germline V gene, CDR1 is WSHSY and CDR2 is SAAADI. As DNA, the CDR3 is TGCGCCAGTGCACAGGGGGGCCTCTATGGCTACACCTTC. It yields the protein CASAQGGLYGYTF.

This clone was recorded only once. The V and J genes are TRBV9 and TRBJ1-4, with 9 bases fitting TRBD1. Germline V gene lookup returns CDR1 SGDLS and CDR2 YYNGEE. The CDR3 extends over 15 amino acids. The V gene end was trimmed by 0 bases and the J gene end by 6 bases; junction bases not matched to a gene: 3. CDR3 loop: CASSVGGQGHEKLFF. The CDR3 DNA reads as TGTGCCAGCAGCGTAGGGGGACAGGGACATGAAAAACTGTTTTTT. The full variable domain, its missing parts supplied by reference TRBV9 and TRBJ1-4, is DSGVTQTPKHLITATGQRVTLRCSPRSGDLSVYWYQQSLDQGLQFLIQYYNGEERAKGNILERFSAQQFPDLHSELNLSSLELGDSALYFCASSVGGQGHEKLFFGSGTQLSVL.

The chain joins TRBV4-3 to TRBJ2-5; 9 bases are shared with TRBD2. The V gene's germline CDR1 is LGHNA and CDR2 YSLEER. The CDR3 spans 15 residues. Unmatched junction bases numbered 12, after V lost 10 bases and J lost 3 bases. The CDR3 coding sequence is TGCGCCACCTCGGCGCGCGGGGGGGCGGAAGAGACCCAGTACTTC. Protein product: CATSARGGAEETQYF.